A selection of T cell receptor beta chains follows, all from one sample in a study of CD8+CD57+ T cells in acquired aplastic anemia. Via MiXCR, TCRdb re-called the reads, giving one row per CDR3 protein. Of over 200,000 distinct CDR3 sequences listed, 61% were seen once; the top ten hold approximately 30%. The material sequenced was sorted CD4+, CD8+, or CD8+CD57+ T cells (not recorded which) from PBMCs. The receptors derive from a human donor in good health. CDR3s include the opening cysteine and the closing phenylalanine or tryptophan. Each record gives: D gene, clone size, J gene, V gene, CDR3 protein, CDR3 DNA. The D gene is left open where the match is weak. A row's size may be missing; if present it is once, few, many or a size class.

D gene: .; clone size: .; J gene: TRBJ2-5; V gene: TRBV29-1; CDR3 protein: CSVQWQAYQETQYF; CDR3 DNA: TGCAGCGTTCAATGGCAGGCCTACCAAGAGACCCAGTACTTC
D gene: TRBD1; clone size: .; J gene: TRBJ2-7; V gene: TRBV9; CDR3 protein: CASSLTPGQGHHEQYF; CDR3 DNA: TGTGCCAGCAGTCTTACTCCGGGACAGGGTCATCACGAGCAGTACTTC
D gene: TRBD2; clone size: .; J gene: TRBJ2-1; V gene: TRBV27; CDR3 protein: CASSFGLAGNEQFF; CDR3 DNA: TGTGCCAGCAGTTTTGGGCTAGCGGGCAATGAGCAGTTCTTC
D gene: TRBD1; clone size: .; J gene: TRBJ2-5; V gene: TRBV29-1; CDR3 protein: CSALPRDRARETQYF; CDR3 DNA: TGCAGCGCCCTGCCTAGGGACAGGGCCCGAGAGACCCAGTACTTC
D gene: .; clone size: .; J gene: TRBJ1-1; V gene: TRBV10-3; CDR3 protein: CAINGGGTEAFF; CDR3 DNA: TGTGCCATCAACGGGGGTGGCACTGAAGCTTTCTTT
D gene: TRBD1; clone size: .; J gene: TRBJ2-2; V gene: TRBV9; CDR3 protein: CASSVYRGDTGELFF; CDR3 DNA: TGTGCCAGCAGCGTTTACAGGGGGGACACCGGGGAGCTGTTTTTT
D gene: .; clone size: many; J gene: TRBJ2-7; V gene: TRBV13; CDR3 protein: CASSLQLNYEQYF; CDR3 DNA: TGTGCCAGCAGCTTACAGCTGAACTACGAGCAGTACTTC
D gene: .; clone size: .; J gene: TRBJ1-6; V gene: TRBV7-9; CDR3 protein: CASSDRVLHF; CDR3 DNA: TGTGCCAGCAGCGATCGGGTGCTCCACTTT
D gene: .; clone size: few; J gene: TRBJ1-3; V gene: TRBV27; CDR3 protein: CASSFLGTGNTIYF; CDR3 DNA: TGTGCCAGCAGTTTTCTAGGGACTGGAAACACCATATATTTT
D gene: TRBD2; clone size: many; J gene: TRBJ2-7; V gene: TRBV9; CDR3 protein: CASSPTGGEQYF; CDR3 DNA: TGTGCCAGCAGCCCGACGGGGGGCGAGCAGTACTTC
D gene: TRBD1; clone size: .; J gene: TRBJ2-7; V gene: TRBV20-1; CDR3 protein: CSARDAGQGPSYEQYF; CDR3 DNA: TGCAGTGCTAGAGATGCGGGACAGGGGCCTTCCTACGAGCAGTACTTC
D gene: TRBD1; clone size: many; J gene: TRBJ1-1; V gene: TRBV5-6; CDR3 protein: CASIQDRVRGVAEAFF; CDR3 DNA: TGTGCCAGCATCCAGGACAGGGTAAGGGGGGTGGCTGAAGCTTTCTTT
D gene: TRBD2; clone size: .; J gene: TRBJ2-5; V gene: TRBV9; CDR3 protein: CASSVTSGRGETQYF; CDR3 DNA: TGTGCCAGCAGCGTAACTAGCGGGAGAGGGGAGACCCAGTACTTC
D gene: .; clone size: many; J gene: TRBJ2-3; V gene: TRBV7-6; CDR3 protein: CASSLGWRTDTQYF; CDR3 DNA: TGTGCCAGCAGCTTAGGATGGAGGACAGATACGCAGTATTTT
D gene: TRBD1; clone size: .; J gene: TRBJ2-7; V gene: TRBV7-6; CDR3 protein: CASSLRTGEEYEQYF; CDR3 DNA: TGTGCCAGCAGCTTAAGGACAGGGGAGGAATACGAGCAGTACTTC
D gene: TRBD1; clone size: .; J gene: TRBJ2-3; V gene: TRBV7-9; CDR3 protein: CASSQPPATGEEIGDTQYF; CDR3 DNA: TGTGCCAGCAGCCAACCCCCCGCGACAGGGGAGGAGATTGGGGATACGCAGTATTTT
D gene: .; clone size: .; J gene: TRBJ1-1; V gene: TRBV20-1; CDR3 protein: CTTQGLMNTEAFF; CDR3 DNA: TGCACCACACAGGGTCTCATGAACACTGAAGCTTTCTTT
D gene: TRBD1; clone size: .; J gene: TRBJ2-3; V gene: TRBV7-9; CDR3 protein: CASSSVTGAYADTQYF; CDR3 DNA: TGTGCTAGCAGCTCTGTGACAGGGGCCTACGCAGATACGCAGTATTTT
D gene: .; clone size: .; J gene: TRBJ2-3; V gene: TRBV6-1; CDR3 protein: CASSYPEAPASTDTQYF; CDR3 DNA: TGTGCCAGCAGTTACCCTGAAGCGCCTGCTAGCACAGATACGCAGTATTTT
D gene: .; clone size: .; J gene: TRBJ2-7; V gene: TRBV7-6; CDR3 protein: CASSFPGVYNEQYF; CDR3 DNA: TGTGCCAGCAGCTTTCCAGGGGTTTACAACGAGCAGTACTTC
D gene: TRBD1; clone size: many; J gene: TRBJ2-2; V gene: TRBV9; CDR3 protein: CASSVRRQGANTGELFF; CDR3 DNA: TGTGCCAGCAGCGTAAGACGGCAGGGGGCCAACACCGGGGAGCTGTTTTTT
D gene: TRBD1; clone size: once; J gene: TRBJ1-1; V gene: TRBV20-1; CDR3 protein: CSARGQQGKEGNTEAFF; CDR3 DNA: TGCAGTGCTAGAGGCCAACAGGGGAAGGAAGGAAACACTGAAGCTTTCTTT
D gene: .; clone size: .; J gene: TRBJ2-1; V gene: TRBV24-1; CDR3 protein: CATSDERGYEQFF; CDR3 DNA: TGTGCCACCAGTGATGAAAGGGGGTATGAGCAGTTCTTC
D gene: .; clone size: .; J gene: TRBJ2-2; V gene: TRBV7-6; CDR3 protein: CASSSHPTKNTGELFF; CDR3 DNA: TGTGCCAGCAGCTCCCATCCGACAAAGAACACCGGGGAGCTGTTTTTT
D gene: .; clone size: .; J gene: TRBJ2-7; V gene: TRBV29-1; CDR3 protein: CSVELAGGQDEQYF; CDR3 DNA: TGCAGCGTTGAATTGGCAGGGGGGCAAGACGAGCAGTACTTC
D gene: .; clone size: .; J gene: TRBJ2-3; V gene: TRBV19; CDR3 protein: CASSMLSLDAQYF; CDR3 DNA: TGTGCCAGTAGTATGTTATCCTTAGATGCGCAGTATTTT